A single sample is the source of the 12 T cell receptor beta chains below, sequenced in a study of blood T cell repertoires in COVID-19. Profiled with immunoSEQ multiplex PCR; TCRdb holds only in-frame clones, not every one. The table has under 35,000 clones, 80% seen once. The sequencing sample was made of peripheral blood. Receptor source: a man older than 75 with acute or convalescent COVID-19.

The chain joins TRBV27 to TRBJ2-7, with 12 bases lining up with TRBD2. This CDR3 comprises 14 residues. Per the germline V gene, CDR1 is MNHEY and CDR2 is SMNVEV (reference sequence). The V segment lost 6 bases and the J segment 6 bases; nucleotides outside the gene matches: 6. The CDR3 spells CASRSSGGALEQYF. CDR3 nucleotide sequence: TGTGCCAGCAGGTCTAGCGGGGGGGCCCTCGAGCAGTACTTC.

This chain joins TRBV28 and TRBJ1-1; D is unresolved. The CDR3 spans 14 residues. V gave up 6 bases and J gave up 1 base, with 12 bases separating them. Germline CDR1 MDHEN, CDR2 SYDVKM. The CDR3 loop reads CASRPPRENTEAFF. The CDR3 coding sequence is TGTGCCAGCAGACCCCCCCGAGAGAACACTGAAGCTTTCTTT.

V usage is TRBV2 and J usage is TRBJ1-5; possible D gene TRBD1, 6 bases. This CDR3 is built from 15 residues. V dropped 6 bases and J dropped 6 bases, with 18 bases sitting between them. Germline V lookup: CDR1 SNHLY, CDR2 FYNNEI. CDR3 coding DNA: TGTGCCAGCAGGCTACAGGGCATAGTTGGTCAGCCCCAGCATTTT. The encoded protein is CASRLQGIVGQPQHF.

The CDR3 is CASSRRLGGAQNTQYF. The DNA for the CDR3 is TGTGCCAGCAGCCGACGACTGGGGGGGGCCCAAAATACGCAGTATTTT. This sequence joins TRBV9 and TRBJ2-3; D might be TRBD2 (7 bases). Per germline, CDR1 SGDLS and CDR2 YYNGEE. The CDR3 runs to 16 residues. V gave up 4 bases and J gave up 7 bases, with 22 bases separating them.

The chain couples TRBV2 to TRBJ2-5, with TRBD1 matching over 8 bases. Trimming took 11 bases from V and 2 from J; bases not matched to a gene: 4. This CDR3 contains 12 residues. CDR1 is SNHLY and CDR2 is FYNNEI in the germline V gene. The CDR3 loop is CAGHRGQETQYF. The CDR3 bases are TGTGCCGGCCACAGGGGGCAAGAGACCCAGTACTTC.

V gene TRBV15 combines with J gene TRBJ2-2; tentatively, D is TRBD2 (6 bases). There are 17 residues in the CDR3. The V gene lost 5 bases and the J gene lost 0 bases, with 16 bases spanning the gap. The V gene's germline CDR1 is LNHNV and CDR2 YYDKDF (reference sequence). The CDR3 sequence: CATSPRGGRTNTGELFF. CDR3 in DNA: TGTGCCACCAGCCCAAGGGGAGGACGTACGAACACCGGGGAGCTGTTTTTT.

In its sample, this clone was seen a few times. The chain combines TRBV4-1 with TRBJ2-2, with D perhaps matching TRBD1 (6 bases). This CDR3 region has 15 residues. The V gene lost 2 bases and the J gene lost 5 bases, with 12 bases spanning the gap. Per the germline V gene, CDR1 is MGHRA and CDR2 is YSYEKL. CDR3 in amino acids: CASSQPGVWTGELFF. For the CDR3, the DNA is TGCGCCAGCAGCCAACCAGGGGTCTGGACCGGGGAGCTGTTTTTT.

For the CDR3, the DNA is TGTGCCAGCAGCTTCAGGACTAGCGGGGACCGGGAGCAGTACTTC. It is translated as CASSFRTSGDREQYF. The chain has TRBV7-8 and TRBJ2-7; 12 bases map to TRBD2. Losses at the gene ends were 3 bases for V and 7 bases for J; bases not matched to a gene: 7. The germline CDR1 and CDR2 sequences are SGHVS and FQNEAQ. CDR3 length equals 15 residues.

The rearrangement uses TRBV6-5 and TRBJ1-5; no reliable D call. V lost 6 bases and J 2 bases, leaving 11 bases between the germline ends. In germline, CDR1 is MNHEY, CDR2 SVGAGI. CDR3 length equals 14 residues. This CDR3 reads CASRDYLGNQPQHF. In nucleotides, the CDR3 is TGTGCCAGCAGGGACTACCTAGGCAATCAGCCCCAGCATTTT.

This clone occurred once. V gene TRBV14 combines with J gene TRBJ1-2; tentative D call: TRBD1 (5 bases). The CDR3 consists of 15 residues. The germline gives CDR1 SGHDN, CDR2 FVKESK. V was pared by 3 bases and J by 4 bases, with 15 bases between. The CDR3 DNA reads as TGTGCCAGCAGCCAGGCAGACAGAGACGTCTATGGCTACACCTTC. As protein: CASSQADRDVYGYTF. Filled out from reference TRBV14 and TRBJ1-2, the complete variable domain reads EAGVTQFPSHSVIEKGQTVTLRCDPISGHDNLYWYRRVMGKEIKFLLHFVKESKQDESGMPNNRFLAERTGGTYSTLKVQPAELEDSGVYFCASSQADRDVYGYTFGSGTRLTVV.

The chain couples TRBV19 to TRBJ2-1, with 10 nucleotides matching TRBD2. CDR1 LNHDA and CDR2 SQIVND come from the germline V gene (reference sequence). The junction had 13 bases not matched to a gene; V was cut back by 5 bases and J by 9 bases. The CDR3 is 16 amino acids. CDR3 region: CASSQGSGGQGGEQFF. The CDR3, as DNA: TGTGCCAGTAGTCAGGGTAGCGGGGGGCAGGGGGGTGAGCAGTTCTTC.

The chain is built from TRBV7-9 and TRBJ2-7; 16 bases are a match to TRBD2. Germline V gives CDR1 SEHNR, CDR2 FQNEAQ (reference sequence). Trimming cost V 0 bases and J 3 bases; bases outside gene matches: 8. CDR3 length equals 19 residues. The CDR3 DNA sequence: TGTGCCAGCAGCTTAGCAGGGACTAGCGGGAGGGCCGGGATCTACGAGCAGTACTTC. Protein product: CASSLAGTSGRAGIYEQYF.